One and the same sample provided the 31 T cell receptor delta chains below, sequenced in a study of gamma-delta chains in newborns, infants, children (dated by TCRdb to about 2019). Instrument used: Illumina MiSeq. TCRdb called clones anew from the public reads via CATT; matching DNA rows were later pooled. Recorded for this sample are approximately 1,500 delta-chain clones; 40% to 55% of them occurred a single time. Approximately 17% of the sample is held by the ten biggest clonotypes. The sample consisted of blood. These receptors originate from a child who had a fever.

As regards this clone: This may come from a read error, since a much larger clone is one base off. This sample includes further DNA sequences coding for the same CDR3. This sequence joins TRDV2 and TRDJ1; 10 bases fit TRDD3. CDR3 size: 17 residues. Germline values: CDR1 GEAIGNYY, CDR2 EKD. Trimming removed 7 bases from V and 0 bases from J; junction bases left unmatched: 13. The CDR3 region is CACDDLLGDPNTDKLIF. The CDR3 DNA reads TGTGCCTGCGACGACCTACTGGGGGATCCTAACACCGATAAACTCATCTTT.

By share of the sample, this clone is large. The CDR3 is CACVGLGAPTDKLIF. CDR3 sequence (DNA): TGTGCCTGTGTGGGCCTGGGGGCCCCGACCGATAAACTCATCTTT. The V and J genes are TRDV2 and TRDJ1, with 7 positions matching TRDD3. This CDR3 is built from 15 residues. Unmatched junction bases numbered 10, after V lost 5 bases and J lost 2 bases. Germline lookup yields CDR1 GEAIGNYY and CDR2 EKD.

This clone was observed once. The chain uses TRDV2 and TRDJ1, with D tentatively TRDD3 (6 bases). There are 15 residues in the CDR3. Germline values: CDR1 GEAIGNYY, CDR2 EKD. Trimming cost V 3 bases and J 6 bases, with 19 bases left between them. CDR3 protein: CACDAVGGTSHKLIF. CDR3 nucleotide sequence: TGTGCCTGTGACGCGGTCGGGGGGACCTCGCATAAACTCATCTTT.

In its sample, this clone was seen a few times. The CDR3 sequence is CAYRSGRSLGGKLIF. CDR3 in DNA: TGTGCTTATAGGAGCGGTCGTTCGCTGGGAGGTAAACTCATCTTT. The chain employs TRAV38-2/DV8 and TRDJ1; D is perhaps TRDD3 (5 bases). The CDR3 totals 15 residues. The V end was cut by 0 bases, the J end by 7 bases, with 16 bases between. Germline V lookup: CDR1 TSESDYY, CDR2 QEAYKQQN.

In regard to this clone: Additional DNA sequences in this sample encode the identical CDR3. This chain uses TRDV2 with TRDJ1; 12 bases are a match to TRDD3. The germline CDR1 and CDR2 sequences are GEAIGNYY and EKD. The ends lost 3 bases at V and 0 bases at J; junction bases unmatched: 22. The CDR3 sequence is 22 residues long. The CDR3 sequence is CACDPILGLSTGGYRYTDKLIF. The CDR3 coding sequence is TGTGCCTGTGACCCTATCCTCGGGCTTAGTACTGGGGGATACCGGTACACCGATAAACTCATCTTT.

By share, this clone counts as medium-sized. V usage is TRDV2 and J usage is TRDJ1, with 10 bases fitting TRDD3. V gave up 0 bases and J gave up 11 bases; unmatched junction bases: 14. The CDR3 contains 16 residues. Germline assignment: CDR1 GEAIGNYY and CDR2 EKD. The CDR3 region is CACDTVQTGGSSGLIF. The CDR3 DNA follows: TGTGCCTGTGACACCGTACAGACTGGGGGATCCTCCGGTCTCATCTTT.

V usage is TRDV2 and J usage is TRDJ3, with 11 nucleotides matching TRDD3. V shed 0 bases and J 1 base; nucleotides not matched to a gene: 7. The germline V gene encodes CDR1 GEAIGNYY and CDR2 EKD. The CDR3 is 20 residues long. CDR3 DNA: TGTGCCTGTGACACCGCGTCTGGGGGATACTCATCCTGGGACACCCGACAGATGTTTTTC. Its translation: CACDTASGGYSSWDTRQMFF.

In this sample, this clone is large (0.1 to 1%). The genes are TRDV2 and TRDJ3; no firm D call. The germline CDR1 and CDR2 sequences are GEAIGNYY and EKD. Trimming removed 0 bases from V and 0 bases from J, with 5 bases in between. This CDR3 has 16 amino acids. This CDR3 reads CACDTWSSWDTRQMFF. The CDR3 coding sequence is TGTGCCTGTGACACCTGGAGCTCCTGGGACACCCGACAGATGTTTTTC.

Worth noting for this clone: It differs at one base from a far larger clone, so likely a read error. Other DNA sequences in the sample encode the same CDR3. The chain couples TRDV3 to TRDJ1; 11 bases fit TRDD3. This CDR3 is built from 17 residues. Germline V gene sequence: CDR1 TVYSNPD, CDR2 GDNSRS (reference sequence). The CDR3 nucleotides read TGCGCCTTGAAACCGGGATACTGGGGGATAGGCACCGATAAACTCATCTTT. It codes for CALKPGYWGIGTDKLIF.

Note on this clone: Relative to the germline gene, one junction end is altered; a read error may explain this. This chain uses TRDV2 with TRDJ3; TRDD3 is a possible D gene (5 bases). Germline V CDR1 and CDR2: GEAIGNYY, EKD. CDR3 length equals 19 residues. In DNA, the CDR3 is TGCGCCTGTGGCACTGCCGGGGGCCCCGAATCCTGGGACACCCGACAGATGTTTTTC. It specifies CACGTAGGPESWDTRQMFF.

This clone is labeled as large. The chain carries TRDV2 and TRDJ1; D might be TRDD3 (6 bases). V lost 0 bases, J lost 5 bases, and 21 bases lay in between. Germline values: CDR1 GEAIGNYY, CDR2 EKD. The CDR3 is 17 amino acids. The CDR3 region is CACDTVSRVEGMDKLIF. In DNA, the CDR3 is TGTGCCTGTGACACCGTAAGTCGCGTGGAGGGGATGGATAAACTCATCTTT.

A few counts support this clone. Being one base from a much bigger clone, this may be a read error. The sample carries other DNA sequences with the same CDR3. The chain couples TRDV2 to TRDJ1; 9 bases map to TRDD3. Unmatched junction bases numbered 16, after V lost 0 bases and J lost 9 bases. Germline V gene sequence: CDR1 GEAIGNYY, CDR2 EKD. CDR3 size: 17 residues. CDR3 protein: CACDTVSQGLGDKQLIF. Here the CDR3 DNA reads TGTGCCTGTGACACCGTAAGCCAAGGGTTGGGGGATAAACAACTCATCTTT.

A word on this clone: A much bigger clone sits one base away, suggesting this may be a read error. The gene calls are TRDV2 and TRDJ1; D ambiguous. Germline V gene data show CDR1 as GEAIGNYY and CDR2 as EKD. CDR3 size: 14 residues. The DNA of the CDR3 is TGTGCCTGTGACACTGTCTCTGGCACCGATAAACCCATCTTT. This translates into CACDTVSGTDKPIF.

Concerning this clone itself: This may stem from a read error, because a much larger clone lies one nucleotide away. The sample carries other DNA sequences with the same CDR3. The chain recombines TRDV2 with TRDJ1; 9 positions match TRDD3. This CDR3 spans 14 amino acids. Germline CDR1 is GEAIGNYY and CDR2 is EKD. CDR3 coding DNA: TGTGCTTGTGACCTTACTGGGGGACCCGATAAACTCATCTTT. Amino acid sequence: CACDLTGGPDKLIF.

A remark on this clone: A clone one base away is much larger, so this may be a read error. V usage is TRDV2 and J usage is TRDJ1; D gene unclear. The CDR3 is 14 residues long. V was shortened by 3 bases and J by 2 bases, with 12 bases between the two germline ends. The germline V gene has CDR1 GEAIGNYY and CDR2 EKD. The CDR3 DNA is TGTGCCTGTGACCCCCTTGGAGGGACCGATAAACTCATCTTT. Its translation: CACDPLGGTDKLIF.

This clone ranks as large. This CDR3 is also generated by other DNA sequences in the sample. V is TRDV2 and J is TRDJ3; TRDD3 aligns across 13 bases. The V segment lost 0 bases and the J segment 3 bases; nucleotides outside the gene matches: 19. This CDR3 spans 24 amino acids. Per germline, CDR1 GEAIGNYY and CDR2 EKD. CDR3 DNA: TGTGCCTGTGACACCGTTCAAGACGGGTCCTTACTGGGGGATACGAACTGGGACACCCGACAGATGTTTTTC. Its translation is CACDTVQDGSLLGDTNWDTRQMFF.

By sample fraction, this clone is large. The chain links TRDV2 to TRDJ3; D is perhaps TRDD3 (5 bases). Between the trimmed V and J ends, which lost 4 bases and 2 bases, there was a span of 14 bases. The germline V gene has CDR1 GEAIGNYY and CDR2 EKD. This CDR3 contains 17 residues. The CDR3 sequence is CACEFAGGAWDTRQMFF. CDR3 nucleotide sequence: TGTGCCTGTGAATTTGCCGGGGGTGCCTGGGACACCCGACAGATGTTTTTC.

As concerns this clone: A much bigger clone sits one base away, suggesting this may be a read error. Different DNA sequences within this sample yield the same CDR3. This chain connects TRDV1 to TRDJ1; the match to TRDD3 covers 10 bases. The CDR3 runs to 21 residues. Per germline, CDR1 TSWWSYY and CDR2 QGS. CDR3: CALGGYTSLLWGYVVTDKLIF. In DNA, the CDR3 is TGTGCCCTTGGGGGATACACTTCCCTTCTCTGGGGATACGTAGTCACCGATAAACTCATCTTT.

The chain couples TRDV1 to TRDJ1, with 11 positions matching TRDD3. The junction had 42 bases not matched to a gene; V was cut back by 0 bases and J by 0 bases. Germline V gene sequence: CDR1 TSWWSYY, CDR2 QGS. The CDR3 spans 30 residues. Written as DNA, the CDR3 is TGTGCTCTTGGGGAACTAACGGGCTCTTCCACCTTCCATCCTTACTGGGGGATAGGGGACCGCAACTTGTACACCGATAAACTCATCTTT. It yields the protein CALGELTGSSTFHPYWGIGDRNLYTDKLIF.

Of note for this clone: A read error is possible here, since a much larger clone lies one base away. The sample contains more than one DNA sequence encoding this CDR3. This sequence joins TRDV1 and TRDJ1; 9 nucleotides match TRDD3. Germline loops: CDR1 TSWWSYY, CDR2 QGS. V gave up 4 bases and J gave up 1 base; unmatched junction bases: 22. The CDR3 runs to 21 residues. The CDR3 here is CALGGYTSLLWGYVVTDKLIF. CDR3 DNA: TGTGCTCTTGGGGGATACACTTCCCTTCTCTGGGGATACGTGGTCACCGATAAACTCATCTTT.

By share, this clone ranks as medium-sized (0.01 to 0.1%). Other DNA sequences in this specimen translate into the identical CDR3. The rearrangement uses TRDV2 and TRDJ1; D possibly corresponds to TRDD3 (5 bases). V was cut by 0 bases and J by 8 bases, with 15 bases left in between. Germline CDR1 reads GEAIGNYY; CDR2 reads EKD. CDR3 length equals 14 residues. CDR3 sequence (DNA): TGTGCCTGTGACACCGTCGGAAGGGGGGGCAAACTCATCTTT. It specifies CACDTVGRGGKLIF.

This clone rates as medium-sized. The chain is built from TRDV2 and TRDJ1, with no clear D. Per germline, CDR1 GEAIGNYY and CDR2 EKD. The V end was cut by 2 bases, the J end by 0 bases, with 27 bases between. The CDR3 contains 20 residues. CDR3 sequence reads: CACDRLLAAVPIRYTDKLIF. In nucleotides, the CDR3 is TGTGCCTGTGACAGATTATTAGCTGCGGTACCAATCCGTTACACCGATAAACTCATCTTT.

In this sample, this clone is medium-sized. CDR3 amino acids: CACDTVTSGGYAADKLIF. In DNA, the CDR3 is TGTGCCTGTGACACCGTTACTTCTGGGGGATACGCCGCCGATAAACTCATCTTT. This rearrangement joins TRDV2 to TRDJ1, with 12 bases matching TRDD3. Trimming at V came to 0 bases and at J to 3 bases, leaving 10 bases not matched to a gene. Germline CDR1 reads GEAIGNYY; CDR2 reads EKD. The length of the CDR3 is 18 residues.

As regards this clone: This could be a read error, since a much larger clone is one nucleotide away. V is TRDV2 and J is TRDJ1; unclear D gene. Germline V gives CDR1 GEAIGNYY, CDR2 EKD. The CDR3 totals 15 residues. The CDR3 loop is CACDTVGDTTDKPIF. In nucleotides, the CDR3 is TGTGCCTGTGACACCGTGGGCGACACGACCGATAAACCCATCTTT.

This clone is termed medium-sized. The rearrangement uses TRDV2 and TRDJ3; D is perhaps TRDD3 (5 bases). V was clipped by 3 bases and J by 0 bases, with 20 bases between them. The CDR3 is 20 amino acids. Germline CDR1 GEAIGNYY, CDR2 EKD. The CDR3 DNA reads TGTGCCTGTGACGAGACCCACGGGGAGAAAGTCTCCTGGGACACCCGACAGATGTTTTTC. Amino acid sequence: CACDETHGEKVSWDTRQMFF.

A remark on this clone: A much larger clonotype is one base distant, so this may be a read error. In the same sample, other DNA sequences code for this CDR3. V usage is TRDV2 and J usage is TRDJ1, with D uncertain. The CDR3 runs 14 residues. Germline V lookup: CDR1 GEAIGNYY, CDR2 EKD. The CDR3 DNA sequence: TGCGCCTGTGACCAACTCTCAGACACCGATAAACTCATCTTT. As protein: CACDQLSDTDKLIF.

Comment on this clone: It may be a read error: a sequence one base away is much more abundant. The rearrangement links TRDV2 to TRDJ3, with 12 bases that match TRDD3. CDR3 length: 19 residues. Per the germline V gene, CDR1 is GEAIGNYY and CDR2 is EKD. The DNA for the CDR3 is TGTGCCTGTGACAGTACTGGGGGATACAGCTCCTGGGACGCCCGACAGATGTTTTTC. It codes for CACDSTGGYSSWDARQMFF.

Comment on this clone: This may come from a read error, since a much larger clone is one base off. The V gene is TRDV1, the J gene TRDJ1, with TRDD3 matching 12 bases. The germline CDR1 and CDR2 sequences are TSWWSYY and QGS. The CDR3 length is 30 residues. V was pared by 2 bases and J by 0 bases, with 43 bases of the junction left unmatched. The chain's CDR3 is CALGEGSVGLPGPYWGIHLLGLSDTDKLIF. The CDR3 DNA reads TGTGCTCTTGGGGAAGGGTCTGTCGGCCTACCCGGTCCATACTGGGGGATACACCTATTGGGCCTTAGCGACACCGATAAACTCATCTTT.

This clone was seen a handful of times. It may be a read error: a sequence one base away is much more abundant. This chain connects TRDV2 to TRDJ1; 7 bases are a match to TRDD3. CDR1 is GEAIGNYY, CDR2 EKD, per germline. The CDR3 length is 16 residues. V lost 3 bases, J lost 2 bases, and 11 bases stayed unmatched. As DNA, the CDR3 is TGTGCCTGTGACGCCGTTGGGGGGATGCCTACCGATAAACTCATCTTT. This translates into CACDAVGGMPTDKLIF.

This clone was seen more than once but under ten times. One base away lies a much larger clone, so this may be a sequencing read error. The same CDR3 arises from other DNA sequences in this sample as well. This rearrangement joins TRDV2 to TRDJ1; 8 nucleotides agree with TRDD3. The V segment lost 2 bases and the J segment 5 bases; nucleotides outside the gene matches: 18. This CDR3 region has 18 residues. The germline V gene has CDR1 GEAIGNYY and CDR2 EKD. CDR3 protein: CACDSLDTGGYAQDKLIF. The CDR3 DNA reads TGTGCCTGTGACAGTCTGGATACTGGGGGGTACGCCCAGGATAAACTCATCTTT.

Concerning this clone itself: Being one base from a much bigger clone, this may be a read error. CDR3 region: CACDTLLGESSWDTRQVFF. The CDR3 DNA reads TGTGCCTGTGACACTCTACTGGGGGAGAGCTCCTGGGACACCCGACAGGTGTTTTTC. This chain links TRDV2 with TRDJ3; 9 bases agree with TRDD3. In germline, CDR1 is GEAIGNYY, CDR2 EKD. There are 19 residues in the CDR3.